This T cell receptor (beta chain) is from a study of cytomegalovirus exposure and HLA in healthy donors. V was shortened by 6 bases and J by 2 bases, with 4 bases between the two germline ends. The CDR3 totals 10 residues. Per the germline V gene, CDR1 is DFQATT and CDR2 is SNEGSKA (reference sequence). Sequencing was performed with immunoSEQ multiplex PCR; in TCRdb, only in-frame clones are kept and a portion is missing. The table includes approximately 65,000 clones, roughly 96% detected once. V is TRBV20-1 and J is TRBJ1-1; no reliable D call. Sequenced sample: PBMCs. This clonotype was obtained from a man younger than 30 in good health and CMV-seronegative. Written as DNA, the CDR3 is TGCAGTGCACTAAACACTGAAGCTTTCTTT. It encodes CSALNTEAFF.